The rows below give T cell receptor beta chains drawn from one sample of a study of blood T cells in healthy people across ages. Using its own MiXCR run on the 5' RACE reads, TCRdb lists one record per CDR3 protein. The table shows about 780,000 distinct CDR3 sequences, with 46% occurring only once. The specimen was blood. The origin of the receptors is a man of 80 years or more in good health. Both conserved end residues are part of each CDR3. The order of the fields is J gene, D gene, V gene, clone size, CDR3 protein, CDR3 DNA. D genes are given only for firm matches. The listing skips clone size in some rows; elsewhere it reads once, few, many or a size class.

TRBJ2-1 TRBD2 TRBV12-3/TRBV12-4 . CASSSTSGGASYNEQFF TGTGCCAGCAGTTCGACTAGCGGGGGGGCCTCCTACAATGAGCAGTTCTTC
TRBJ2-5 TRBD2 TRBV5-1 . CASRTGWTSGVQETQYF TGCGCCAGCAGAACCGGATGGACTAGCGGGGTACAAGAGACCCAGTACTTC
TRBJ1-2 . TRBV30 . CAWSVLDLPYGYTF TGTGCCTGGAGCGTCCTCGATCTACCCTATGGCTACACCTTC
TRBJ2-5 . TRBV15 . CATSLIAGETQYF TGTGCCACCAGCTTGATAGCCGGGGAGACCCAGTACTTC
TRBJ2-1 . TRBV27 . CASMGVRPTQTSYNEQFF TGTGCCAGCATGGGGGTTCGTCCAACCCAAACTTCCTACAATGAGCAGTTCTTC
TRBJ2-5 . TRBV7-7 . CASGLGSGVQETQYF TGTGCTAGCGGCCTAGGGTCGGGGGTCCAAGAGACCCAGTACTTC
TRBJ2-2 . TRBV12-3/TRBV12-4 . CASRLEKNTGELFF TGTGCCAGCAGGTTGGAGAAGAACACCGGGGAGCTGTTTTTT
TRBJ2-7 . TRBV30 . CAWSESGTGYEQYF TGTGCCTGGAGTGAATCCGGGACTGGTTACGAGCAGTACTTC
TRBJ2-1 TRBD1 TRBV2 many CATIQGGDNEQFF TGTGCCACCATACAGGGGGGAGACAATGAGCAGTTCTTC
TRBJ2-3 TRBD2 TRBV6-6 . CATGSAGGRDTQYF TGTGCCACCGGCAGCGCGGGAGGGCGGGATACGCAGTATTTT
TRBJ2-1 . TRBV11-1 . CASRPNRDNEQFF TGTGCCAGCAGACCAAACAGAGACAATGAGCAGTTCTTC
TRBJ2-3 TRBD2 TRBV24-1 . CATSDWTSGNTDTQYF TGTGCCACCAGTGATTGGACTAGCGGCAACACAGATACGCAGTATTTT
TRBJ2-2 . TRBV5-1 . CASSPGGFTGELFF TGCGCCAGCAGTCCTGGAGGATTCACCGGGGAGCTGTTTTTT
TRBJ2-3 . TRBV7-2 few CASSLQNTQYF TGTGCCAGCAGCTTACAGAATACGCAGTATTTT
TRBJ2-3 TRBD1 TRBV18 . CASSSGQGALDTQYF TGTGCCAGCTCATCCGGACAGGGGGCGCTTGATACGCAGTATTTT
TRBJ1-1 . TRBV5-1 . CASSLFSSGGQNTEAFF TGCGCCAGCAGCTTGTTTAGTTCGGGAGGACAGAACACTGAAGCTTTCTTT
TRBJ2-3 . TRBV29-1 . CSGEGGTDTQYF TGCAGCGGTGAAGGGGGAACAGATACGCAGTATTTT
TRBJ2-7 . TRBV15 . CATELGRDNNEQYF TGTGCCACTGAGTTGGGGCGAGATAACAATGAGCAGTACTTC
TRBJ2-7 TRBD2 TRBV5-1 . CASSFGDSGYEQYF TGCGCCAGCAGCTTTGGTGATAGCGGGTACGAGCAGTACTTC
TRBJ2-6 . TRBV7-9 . CASSLVGANVLTF TGTGCCAGCAGCTTAGTGGGGGCCAACGTCCTGACTTTC
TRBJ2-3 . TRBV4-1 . CASSQDQRVITDTQYF TGCGCCAGCAGCCAAGATCAGCGGGTAATCACAGATACGCAGTATTTT
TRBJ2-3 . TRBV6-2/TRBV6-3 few CASSWMNTQYF TGTGCCAGCAGTTGGATGAATACGCAGTATTTT